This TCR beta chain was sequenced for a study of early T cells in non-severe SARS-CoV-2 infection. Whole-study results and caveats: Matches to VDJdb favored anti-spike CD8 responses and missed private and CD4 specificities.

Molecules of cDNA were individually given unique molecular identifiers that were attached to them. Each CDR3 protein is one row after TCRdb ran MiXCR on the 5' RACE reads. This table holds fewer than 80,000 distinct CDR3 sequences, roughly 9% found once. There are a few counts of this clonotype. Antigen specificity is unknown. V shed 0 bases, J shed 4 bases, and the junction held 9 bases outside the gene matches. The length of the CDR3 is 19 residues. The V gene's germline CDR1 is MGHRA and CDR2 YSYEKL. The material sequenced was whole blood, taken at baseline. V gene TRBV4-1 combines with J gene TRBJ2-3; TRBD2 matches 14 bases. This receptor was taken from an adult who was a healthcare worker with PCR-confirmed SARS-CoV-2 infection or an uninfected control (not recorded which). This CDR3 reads CASSQDFTRLAGGADTQYF. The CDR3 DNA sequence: TGCGCCAGCAGCCAAGATTTTACGCGACTAGCGGGAGGGGCAGATACGCAGTATTTT.